These T cell receptor beta chains were read from a single sample in a study of cytomegalovirus exposure and HLA in healthy donors. This table comes from immunoSEQ multiplex PCR, and its TCRdb copy is limited to in-frame clones, with some not included. The data hold roughly 180,000 clones, with roughly 80% observed a single time. Material: PBMCs. The receptors derive from a female donor in good health and CMV-seronegative. CDR3s include the opening cysteine and the closing phenylalanine or tryptophan.

J,V,CDR3
TRBJ2-1,TRBV12-5,CASRGAYNEQFF
TRBJ1-5,TRBV6-5,CASSQGYNQPQHF
TRBJ2-3,TRBV4-2,CASSPQGFTTDTQYF
TRBJ2-5,TRBV5-1,CASRELAAKETQYF
TRBJ2-7,TRBV30,CAWSVGGEVWEQYF
TRBJ2-7,TRBV28,CASSLLASSSYEQYF
TRBJ2-7,TRBV14,CANNNPGAYEQYF
TRBJ1-2,TRBV6-1,CASRYRDYYGYTF
TRBJ2-1,TRBV9,CASSVGLQHLDRSSYNEQFF
TRBJ2-2,TRBV10-3,CAISPYVGANTGELFF
TRBJ2-7,TRBV2,CASSAVRKLAGGHEQYF
TRBJ1-4,TRBV2,CASIRQMNEKLFF
TRBJ1-1,TRBV6-1,CASIRQALNTEAFF
TRBJ2-1,TRBV19,CASSGQGAYNEQFF
TRBJ2-3,TRBV7-2,CASSQTRSTDTQYF
TRBJ1-4,TRBV18,CASSPSGQLNEKLFF
TRBJ1-4,TRBV7-9,CASSLRPRDSLNEKLFF
TRBJ1-4,TRBV30,CAWSVRLNEKLFF
TRBJ1-3,TRBV7-8,CASSLSGAPSGNTIYF
TRBJ1-2,TRBV18,CASSPPRTSYGYTF
TRBJ1-2,TRBV6-5,CASKLGGSGHYGYTF